This entry lists 13 T cell receptor beta chains sequenced from one sample in a study of graft-versus-host responses after intestinal transplantation. Method: immunoSEQ multiplex PCR; TCRdb's copy keeps in-frame clones and lacks some. The sample contains some 96,000 clones, roughly 84% of which appear only once. Their specific antigens are unknown. The sequenced sample was unstimulated CD4+ T cells sorted from spleen or lymph node cells, obtained before transplant. All receptors come from a human donor who was the organ donor for an intestinal transplant.

The gene calls are TRBV30 and TRBJ1-4, with TRBD1 identical over 10 bases. The germline gives CDR1 GTSNPN, CDR2 SVGIG (reference sequence). Trimming cost V 3 bases and J 7 bases; bases outside gene matches: 5. The length of the CDR3 is 14 residues. This chain's CDR3 is CAWSVDRGPEKLFF. The CDR3 DNA sequence: TGTGCCTGGAGCGTCGACAGGGGGCCTGAAAAACTGTTTTTT.

The genes are TRBV27 and TRBJ1-4; D is unresolved. The CDR3 is 13 amino acids. Germline V gene sequence: CDR1 MNHEY, CDR2 SMNVEV (reference sequence). V lost 3 bases and J lost 3, with 5 bases in between. The CDR3 DNA follows: TGTGCCAGCAGTTTGGGTGCTAATGAAAAACTGTTTTTT. Translation: CASSLGANEKLFF. Drawing the rest from reference TRBV27 and TRBJ1-4, the complete variable domain is EAQVTQNPRYLITVTGKKLTVTCSQNMNHEYMSWYRQDPGLGLRQIYYSMNVEVTDKGDVPEGYKVSRKEKRNFPLILESPSPNQTSLYFCASSLGANEKLFFGSGTQLSVL.

The chain employs TRBV27 and TRBJ1-6; TRBD1 is a possible D gene (6 bases). Germline V gene data show CDR1 as MNHEY and CDR2 as SMNVEV (reference sequence). The CDR3 totals 16 residues. Trimming shortened V by 5 bases and J by 9 bases, and 20 bases separated the two germline ends. The CDR3 DNA sequence: TGTGCCAGCAGTACGAACCTACAGGGATGGAGTTCACCCCTCCACTTT. Its translation is CASSTNLQGWSSPLHF.

In its sample, this clone was seen once. This chain joins TRBV28 and TRBJ2-3; D gene uncertain. The germline CDR1 and CDR2 sequences are MDHEN and SYDVKM. Trimming pared 4 bases from V and 4 bases from J, leaving 9 bases between. The CDR3 runs 13 residues. CDR3 loop: CASSSPGSDTQYF. CDR3 DNA sequence: TGTGCCAGCAGTTCCCCGGGTTCAGATACGCAGTATTTT.

This clone occurred a few times. The V gene is TRBV19, the J gene TRBJ1-5, with D perhaps TRBD1 (6 bases). CDR1 and CDR2 (germline): LNHDA, SQIVND (reference sequence). The CDR3 extends over 16 amino acids. V was shortened by 5 bases and J by 0 bases, with 14 bases between the two germline ends. The CDR3 loop reads CASSFPDSGSNQPQHF. The CDR3 bases are TGTGCCAGTAGTTTCCCGGACAGCGGTAGCAATCAGCCCCAGCATTTT.

The J gene is TRBJ2-1, the V gene TRBV27; 7 bases agree with TRBD1. This CDR3 is 14 amino acids long. CDR1 and CDR2 (germline): MNHEY, SMNVEV (reference sequence). The J segment lost 6 bases and the V segment lost 2 bases, leaving 4 bases of the junction unmatched. The CDR3 DNA reads TGTGCCAGCAGTTTAGGACAGGTCGTCAATGAGCAGTTCTTC. Its protein is CASSLGQVVNEQFF.

The sample holds one count of this clone. The chain recombines TRBV30 with TRBJ2-3; D is perhaps TRBD1 or TRBD2 (6 bases each). Trimming took off 1 base at V and 4 bases at J, with 18 bases between the two ends. Germline values: CDR1 GTSNPN, CDR2 SVGIG (reference sequence). The CDR3 sequence is 16 residues long. For the CDR3, the DNA is TGTGCCTGGAGTGGGGGGGCAGGGACTCTTTCAGATACGCAGTATTTT. This gives the protein CAWSGGAGTLSDTQYF.

The V call is TRBV29-1, the J call TRBJ2-7, with D tentatively TRBD1 (5 bases). V was clipped by 6 bases and J by 4 bases, with 19 bases between them. Looked up from germline, CDR1 is SQVTM and CDR2 is ANQGSEA. CDR3 size: 14 residues. CDR3 amino acids: CSVGPLQGPYEQYF. DNA for the CDR3: TGCAGCGTCGGACCCTTGCAGGGCCCTTACGAGCAGTACTTC.

The chain recombines TRBV5-1 with TRBJ2-6; D is ambiguous. Per the germline V gene, CDR1 is SGHRS and CDR2 is YFSETQ. V was cut by 6 bases and J by 0 bases, with 4 bases left in between. This CDR3 is built from 13 residues. In nucleotides, the CDR3 is TGCGCCAGCATGAGCTCTGGGGCCAACGTCCTGACTTTC. Encoded protein: CASMSSGANVLTF.

V gene TRBV5-4 combines with J gene TRBJ2-7; 11 bases match TRBD1. Germline V lookup: CDR1 SGHNT, CDR2 YYREEE (reference sequence). J gave up 4 bases and V 1 base, and 7 bases lay outside the gene matches. This CDR3 has 16 residues. CDR3 sequence: CASSLRTGGGGYEQYF. CDR3 coding DNA: TGTGCCAGCAGCTTGAGGACAGGGGGCGGAGGGTACGAGCAGTACTTC.

The sample holds one count of this clone. The chain combines TRBV6-1 with TRBJ1-5; D may be TRBD1 (5 bases). Looked up from germline, CDR1 is MNHNS and CDR2 is SASEGT. The CDR3 totals 14 residues. V was pared by 5 bases and J by 7 bases, with 15 bases between. For the CDR3, the DNA is TGTGCCAGCAGTCCACAGGCAACGGGACAGCCCCAGCATTTT. It is translated as CASSPQATGQPQHF.

The chain combines TRBV7-9 with TRBJ2-7; D call uncertain. CDR1 SEHNR and CDR2 FQNEAQ come from the germline V gene (reference sequence). The CDR3 covers 12 residues. Trimming removed 1 base at V and 3 bases at J, with 4 bases between. CDR3 sequence (DNA): TGTGCCAGCAGCTTAGAAGTCTACGAGCAGTACTTC. Protein product: CASSLEVYEQYF. Based on the CDR3 plus reference TRBV7-9 and TRBJ2-7, the full variable domain is DTGVSQNPRHKITKRGQNVTFRCDPISEHNRLYWYRQTLGQGPEFLTYFQNEAQLEKSRLLSDRFSAERPKGSFSTLEIQRTEQGDSAMYLCASSLEVYEQYFGPGTRLTVT.

V and J are TRBV23-1 and TRBJ2-7; 13 bases are shared with TRBD2. TRBV23-1 belongs to the ORF category, with a function that is uncertain. The J segment lost 1 base and the V segment lost 7 bases, leaving 10 bases of the junction unmatched. This CDR3 spans 17 amino acids. DNA of the CDR3: TGCGCCAGCACCTCAGGGGGACTAGCGGGGAGATCCTACGAGCAGTACTTC. It yields the protein CASTSGGLAGRSYEQYF.